This TCR beta chain originates from a study of blood T cell repertoires in COVID-19. Overall study: Both acute and convalescent COVID-19 samples were obtained from the United States, Italy and Spain. Nucleic acid was either cDNA or gDNA, and it came from T cells, B-cell-depleted T cells, or PBMCs.

This clone was counted a few times. Germline assignment: CDR1 MNHEY and CDR2 SVGEGT. Trimming stripped 4 bases from V and 6 bases from J, with 10 bases between. The CDR3 totals 13 residues. Original analysis: Estimation of nucleated cell counts was performed using reference gene primer amplification. Produced via immunoSEQ multiplex PCR; TCRdb's table is partial and in-frame only. The V and J calls and clone size were taken over from that table, and D and trimming were inferred from the DNA. The table includes about 130,000 clones, 75% to 90% detected once. This TCR derives from a human donor in a cohort sampled during active COVID-19. The rearrangement links TRBV6-2 or TRBV6-3 to TRBJ1-5; possible D gene TRBD1, 5 bases. The sequencing input was peripheral blood. In DNA form, the CDR3 reads TGTGCCAGCAGTTTTTCCGGGGGTCAGCCCCAGCATTTT. Protein product: CASSFSGGQPQHF.